This paragraph covers one T cell receptor beta chain sequence. With 10-nucleotide random UMIs, 5'RACE was used to make the cDNA. TCRdb passed the 5' RACE reads through MiXCR, listing each CDR3 protein once. The sample records about 90,000 distinct CDR3 sequences, roughly 13% being singletons. The CDR3 extends over 14 amino acids. Germline values: CDR1 SGHTA, CDR2 FQGTGA. The ends lost 2 bases at V and 6 bases at J; junction bases unmatched: 6. Stated time point: longitudinal time-point 2. Where libraries were unsorted, they were derived from 2 million PBMCs stored at -80 degrees C. This sample stems from a study of neurological immune-mediated disorders.

This receptor was identified in a female donor with HTLV-1-associated myelopathy (HAM/TSP). The V gene is TRBV7-3, the J gene TRBJ1-1, with 7 bases aligning to TRBD1. Sequencing input: PBMCs. DNA for the CDR3: TGTGCCAGCAGCTTATCCGGGACAGTGTCTGAAGCTTTCTTT. Protein: CASSLSGTVSEAFF.